The sequence of this TCR beta chain was determined in a study of T cells in localized non-small cell lung cancer. V shed 6 bases and J shed 0 bases, with 11 bases lying between them. Germline V gene lookup returns CDR1 MNHNS and CDR2 SASEGT. This CDR3 has 14 amino acids. The table came from immunoSEQ multiplex PCR; TCRdb's copy has only in-frame clones and leaves some out. Among 35,000 to 40,000 clones listed, more than 65% were seen once. Turning to this clone: What it recognizes is unknown.

Study-wide points: Adjacent lung had a median roughly 50 of the 100 largest tumor clones.

The starting material was peripheral blood, obtained before any cancer treatment. The receptor was isolated from a male donor aged 60 or older with stage III squamous cell lung carcinoma. This chain uses TRBV6-1 with TRBJ1-2, with D possibly TRBD1 on 6 matching bases. CDR3 in DNA: TGTGCCAGCAGCGTAGACAGGCCTAACTATGGCTACACCTTC. It specifies CASSVDRPNYGYTF.